Following are 10 T cell receptor beta chains from one sample sequenced in a study of CD4 T cells in relation to SARS-CoV-2 and coronaviruses (dated by TCRdb to about 2021). Library prep was done by the immunoSEQ multiplex PCR assay. TCRdb's version of the immuneACCESS table is confined to in-frame rearrangements and falls short of the full clone set. An unresolved V gene accounts for under half of the shortfall where checked; the remainder is of unknown origin. The sample has approximately 17,000 clones on record, 82% of them singletons. The ten largest clonotypes hold 30% to 35% of the sample. CD4+ T cells from unexposed donors were collected before the COVID-19 pandemic (2011-2018). After roughly 11 days of culture, CD4+ T cells were isolated with the EasySep CD4+ T cell isolation kit. No cognate antigen is known for these TCRs. Sequencing input: CD4+ T cells from PBMCs, cultured in vitro. All receptors come from a human donor in good health.

This clone was seen just once. The rearrangement joins TRBV7-9 to TRBJ1-4; 7 bases fit TRBD1. V shed 5 bases and J 5 bases; nucleotides not matched to a gene: 5. The CDR3 runs to 14 residues. From germline, CDR1 is SEHNR and CDR2 FQNEAQ (reference sequence). The CDR3 protein is CASSMGQINEKLFF. CDR3 coding DNA: TGTGCCAGCAGCATGGGACAGATAAATGAAAAACTGTTTTTT.

This clone was detected once. The chain couples TRBV18 to TRBJ2-1; TRBD1 aligns across 7 bases. With V trimmed by 6 bases and J by 12 bases, 8 bases remained unmatched. CDR3 length equals 12 residues. The V gene's germline CDR1 is KGHSH and CDR2 LQKENI. CDR3 DNA: TGTGCCAGCTCCCAGGGACAGACGGGGCAGTTCTTC. This encodes CASSQGQTGQFF.

This clone was counted a single time. The chain's CDR3 is CASSQPLTSSTDTQYF. CDR3 DNA sequence: TGTGCCAGCAGCCAACCCTTAACCTCAAGCACAGATACGCAGTATTTT. The V and J genes are TRBV14 and TRBJ2-3; D call uncertain. The CDR3 contains 16 residues. Deletions cut 2 bases from V and 0 bases from J, with 12 bases between. Germline assignment: CDR1 SGHDN and CDR2 FVKESK. The whole variable domain, filled in from reference TRBV14 and TRBJ2-3, reads EAGVTQFPSHSVIEKGQTVTLRCDPISGHDNLYWYRRVMGKEIKFLLHFVKESKQDESGMPNNRFLAERTGGTYSTLKVQPAELEDSGVYFCASSQPLTSSTDTQYFGPGTRLTVL.

Only one count was recorded for this clone. This chain links TRBV5-1 with TRBJ1-3; 9 nucleotides agree with TRBD1. J lost 3 bases, V lost 4 bases, and 8 bases had no gene match. The CDR3 totals 16 residues. In germline, CDR1 is SGHRS, CDR2 YFSETQ. In DNA form, the CDR3 reads TGCGCCAGCAGCATCCACACAGGGGGCGGTGGAAACACCATATATTTT. Its protein product is CASSIHTGGGGNTIYF.

The gene calls are TRBV7-2 and TRBJ2-1; weak D call: TRBD2 (6 bases). CDR3 size: 15 residues. Per germline, CDR1 SGHTA and CDR2 FQGNSA. V lost 5 bases and J 7 bases, leaving 18 bases between the germline ends. CDR3 residues: CASSQKSRTTNEQFF. In nucleotides, the CDR3 is TGTGCCAGCAGCCAGAAGTCCAGGACTACTAATGAGCAGTTCTTC.

The rearrangement uses TRBV10-2 and TRBJ1-6; the D gene is possibly TRBD1 (5 bases). The germline gives CDR1 WSHSY, CDR2 SAAADI. V was trimmed by 6 bases and J by 6 bases, leaving 15 bases between them. The CDR3 has 15 amino acids. The CDR3 loop reads CASREQDGGNSPLHF. CDR3 in DNA: TGCGCCAGCAGGGAACAGGATGGGGGTAATTCACCCCTCCACTTT.

V gene TRBV6-6 combines with J gene TRBJ1-5; 9 bases agree with TRBD1. Trimming cost V 5 bases and J 2 bases; bases outside gene matches: 13. Germline V gene data show CDR1 as MNHNY and CDR2 as SVGAGI (reference sequence). This CDR3 comprises 18 residues. CDR3 DNA: TGTGCCAGCAGTCCCCTCGGCGGACAGGGGCTGGGCAATCAGCCCCAGCATTTT. This encodes CASSPLGGQGLGNQPQHF.

This clone was observed once. J is TRBJ1-1 and V is TRBV19; D gene uncertain. Germline V CDR1 and CDR2: LNHDA, SQIVND (reference sequence). This CDR3 spans 14 amino acids. V was clipped by 3 bases and J by 4 bases, with 12 bases between them. This chain's CDR3 is CASSIELGVTEAFF. The CDR3 region has the DNA TGTGCCAGTAGTATCGAATTGGGCGTCACTGAAGCTTTCTTT.

This chain uses TRBV5-6 with TRBJ2-7; D not resolved. There are 13 residues in the CDR3. V lost 4 bases and J lost 12, with 20 bases in between. The germline CDR1 and CDR2 sequences are SGHDT and YYEEEE. DNA for the CDR3: TGTGCCAGCAGCCGATCGGGTCCCAGTTTCCGGTACTTC. This translates into CASSRSGPSFRYF.

The rearrangement links TRBV19 to TRBJ2-1; D remains unclear. This CDR3 is built from 13 residues. The germline V and J ends were trimmed by 0 bases and 6 bases, with 6 bases remaining between them. CDR1 is LNHDA and CDR2 is SQIVND in the germline V gene (reference sequence). In DNA form, the CDR3 reads TGTGCCAGTAGTATAGATCGGAGCAATGAGCAGTTCTTC. Its protein product is CASSIDRSNEQFF.